The present entry profiles one T cell receptor (beta chain) with its context. This entry comes from a study of blood T cell repertoires in COVID-19. V shed 6 bases and J shed 12 bases, with 14 bases lying between them. The length of the CDR3 is 11 residues. Only in-frame clones appear in the TCRdb table, and some are missing; sequencing was by immunoSEQ multiplex PCR. The repertoire holds tens of thousands of clones, with over 75% as singletons. This TCR was recovered from a man in his 70s in a cohort sampled during active COVID-19. The chain joins TRBV12-3 or TRBV12-4 to TRBJ1-1, with D unresolved. Sequencing was carried out using peripheral blood. The CDR3 loop is CASSPGMGTFF. The CDR3 bases are TGTGCCAGCAGCCCCGGGATGGGAACTTTCTTT.